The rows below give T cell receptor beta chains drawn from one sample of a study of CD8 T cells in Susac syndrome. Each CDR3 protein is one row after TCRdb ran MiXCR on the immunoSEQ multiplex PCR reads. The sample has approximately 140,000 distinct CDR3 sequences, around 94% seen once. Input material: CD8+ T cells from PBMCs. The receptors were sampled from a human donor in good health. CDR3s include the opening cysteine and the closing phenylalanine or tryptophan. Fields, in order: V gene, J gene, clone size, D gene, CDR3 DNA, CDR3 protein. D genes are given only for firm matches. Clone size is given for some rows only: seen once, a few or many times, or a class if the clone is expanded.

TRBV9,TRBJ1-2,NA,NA,TGTGCCAGCGGGCTTTCGGGACACAGCTATGGCTACACCTTC,CASGLSGHSYGYTF
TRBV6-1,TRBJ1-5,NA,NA,TGTGCCAGCAGTGATCATGAGTGGCAGCCCCAGCATTTT,CASSDHEWQPQHF
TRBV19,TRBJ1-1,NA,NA,TGTGCCAGTATAGTGGGGACTGAAGCTTTCTTT,CASIVGTEAFF
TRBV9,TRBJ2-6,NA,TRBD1,TGTGCCAGCAGCGCCCTCACAGGGGGCTTAGGGGCCAACGTCCTGACTTTC,CASSALTGGLGANVLTF
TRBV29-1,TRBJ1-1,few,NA,TGCAGCGTTTACTCAAACACTGAAGCTTTCTTT,CSVYSNTEAFF
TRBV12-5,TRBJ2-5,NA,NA,TGTGCTAGTGCGATGGAAGAGACCCAGTACTTC,CASAMEETQYF
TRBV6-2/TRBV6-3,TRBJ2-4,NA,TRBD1,TGTGCCAGCAGGAGGGACAGAAACATTCAGTACTTC,CASRRDRNIQYF
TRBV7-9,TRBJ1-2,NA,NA,TGTGCCAGCAGCTTAATACAACCGACCTATGGCTACACCTTC,CASSLIQPTYGYTF
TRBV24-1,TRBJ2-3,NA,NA,TGTGCCACCAGTGAACCACAGGGTTTGGAAAGCAAAAATACGCAGTATTTT,CATSEPQGLESKNTQYF
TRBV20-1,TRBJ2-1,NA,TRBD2,TGCAGTGCTTTACCGGGACTAGCGGATTCGAGCTCCTACAATGAGCAGTTCTTC,CSALPGLADSSSYNEQFF
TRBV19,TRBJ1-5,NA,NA,TGTGCCAGTAGTACATACGACAGGTCCAATCAGCCCCAGCATTTT,CASSTYDRSNQPQHF
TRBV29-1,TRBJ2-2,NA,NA,TGCAGCGCCGAGCTGGGACTGACTGCCGGGGAGCTGTTTTTT,CSAELGLTAGELFF
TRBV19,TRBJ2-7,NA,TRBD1,TGTGCCAGTAGCTCCCCGGGACAGGGCTCCTACGAGCAGTACTTC,CASSSPGQGSYEQYF
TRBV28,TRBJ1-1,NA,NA,TGTGCCAGCAGTTTCTCGGGTTGGATGAACACTGAAGCTTTCTTT,CASSFSGWMNTEAFF
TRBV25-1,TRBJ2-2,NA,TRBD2,TGTGCCAGCAGTGGGGGTCTAGCGGTCGACACCGGGGAGCTGTTTTTT,CASSGGLAVDTGELFF
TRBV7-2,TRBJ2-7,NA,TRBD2,TGTGCCAGCAGCTTAGCTTACGCGCGGGAGGGACGGGAGCAGTACTTC,CASSLAYAREGREQYF
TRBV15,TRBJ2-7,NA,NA,TGTGCCACCAGCTCCTTGGAGGGGGCATACGAGCAGTACTTC,CATSSLEGAYEQYF
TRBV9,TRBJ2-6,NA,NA,TGTGCCAGCAGCCCCCCCTTTGGGGCCAACGTCCTGACTTTC,CASSPPFGANVLTF
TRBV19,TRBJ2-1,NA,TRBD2,TGTGCCAGTAGTCCCTGGTCTAGCGGGAGTTACAATGAGCAGTTCTTC,CASSPWSSGSYNEQFF
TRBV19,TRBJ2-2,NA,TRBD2,TGTGCCAGTAGTATAATGACAGCGGGAAACACCGGGGAGCTGTTTTTT,CASSIMTAGNTGELFF